A single T cell receptor (beta chain) is shown here with its context. Its antigen is unknown. No base qualities exist here, and no much larger clone lies one base off it. Including cysteine and phenylalanine, the CDR3 has 12 amino acids. CDR3 DNA is the only sequence kept; it has 36 bases, read in frame from the first base. Between the V and J ends, shortened by 5 bases and 3 bases respectively, the junction contains 8 bases. This specimen comes from a study of Ad26.COV2.S vaccination and SARS-CoV-2 variants (dated by TCRdb to the early 2020s). Study-wide context: Donors in the vaccine arm were drawn from COV1001, a phase I-IIa trial of Ad26.COV2.S in healthy adults that was multicentre, randomized, double-blind and placebo-controlled. Ad26.COV2.S was administered intramuscularly at 5 x 10^10 or 1 x 10^11 viral particles, either as a single shot or as two shots given 56 days apart. TCRbeta repertoire sequencing was used to assess the specificity and breadth of SARS-CoV-2-reactive T cell receptors after Ad26.COV2.S vaccination. A total of some 30 samples were included in the TCR-sequenced set, comprising around 19 Ad26.COV2.S vaccine recipients, 5 placebo recipients and 8 SARS-CoV-2 convalescent individuals. Trial participants were randomized into five groups of five: low-dose or high-dose Ad26.COV2.S given once or twice, or placebo on both occasions. Investigators remained blinded to trial group allocation during experiments and outcome assessment. The paper as a whole reports these results and caveats: Spike-specific TCR breadth was higher in Ad26.COV2.S recipients than in placebo recipients (P = 0.0014). The study lacked the statistical power to compare responses across vaccine doses or regimens. Comparable non-spike TCR breadth was observed between vaccine and placebo recipients, consistent with only spike being contained in the vaccine. The authors noted that total T cell responses may have been underestimated by the TCR breadth and depth analyses. After vaccination, substantial breadth of spike-specific CD8+ and CD4+ T cell responses was reported.

According to the study, the label for this sample's treatment or condition signals: over 15 received Ad26.COV2.S at low or high dose, single or two shots; roughly five received placebo; per-sample allocation not given. For vaccine and placebo recipients, the sequenced repertoires came from samples collected on day 63 after the first injection. Cohort 1b enrolled 25 adults aged 18-55 years at a single site in Boston, USA, between 29 July and 7 August 2020. As a vaccine, Ad26.COV2.S was a replication-incompetent adenovirus type 26 vector that expressed a prefusion-stabilized SARS-CoV-2 spike protein derived from the original Wuhan strain. TCRbeta CDR3 regions were sequenced with the immunoSEQ Assay. After extraction, genomic DNA underwent amplification by bias-controlled multiplex PCR, followed by high-throughput sequencing. The original methods were these. Collapsing and filtering of sequences were performed to quantify the absolute abundance of each unique TCRbeta CDR3 region. T cell fraction was estimated by normalizing TCRbeta template counts to usable DNA, with usable DNA measured through amplification of reference genes found in all nucleated cells. Repertoire TCRs were annotated as SARS-CoV-2-specific when V gene, CDR3 amino acid sequence and J gene were exactly matched to a known reactive TCR set. MIRA supplied the reference SARS-CoV-2 TCR set, which was filtered for enrichment in COVID-19-positive ImmuneCODE repertoires so that public or cross-reactive TCRs were removed. Using the MIRA antigens, annotated TCRs were further analysed by specific ORF or by position within an ORF. Breadth was defined as the number of annotated unique rearrangements divided by the total number of unique productive rearrangements, and depth was defined as the summed frequency of the annotated unique rearrangements. Two-sided Wilcoxon rank-sum tests were used to compare TCR breadth between groups. TCRdb holds this immuneACCESS table with in-frame rearrangements only. Some clones are missing; in checked studies, unresolved V genes explain under half, and the rest has no known cause. The D gene and trimming were derived from the DNA, and the V and J assignments and clone size from that table. The sample yields 300,000 to 500,000 clones; 80% to 90% were counted once. Roughly 3.5% of the sample goes to the ten largest clones.

This specimen was peripheral blood, taken in a trial of Ad26.COV2.S vaccine versus placebo. The clonotype originates from a person between 18 and 65 years old who received the Ad26.COV2.S COVID-19 vaccine or a placebo. The chain was built from TRBV12-3 or TRBV12-4 and TRBJ2-7, with the D gene call left open. The CDR3 here reads CASSIDDYEQYF. The DNA sequence is as follows: TGTGCCAGCAGTATCGACGACTACGAGCAGTACTTC.